Listed below are T cell receptor beta chains from one sample, sequenced in a study of cytomegalovirus exposure and HLA in healthy donors. Here immunoSEQ multiplex PCR was the method, and the copy in TCRdb shows in-frame clones only, minus some. This sample yields 150,000 to 250,000 clones, of which 75% to 85% are seen a single time; less than 2.5% belongs to the top ten. Sequences were obtained from PBMCs. The receptors originated from a woman in her fifties or sixties in good health and CMV-seronegative. Each CDR3 is given with its conserved first and last residue. Fields, in order: CDR3 DNA, CDR3 protein, V gene, clone size, J gene, D gene. The D gene is left open where the match is weak. For some rows the clone size is stated as once, few or many, or as a class when expanded; others skip it.

CDR3 DNA: TGTGCCAGCAGATTACAGGGGAGCTCTGGAAACACCATATATTTT
CDR3 protein: CASRLQGSSGNTIYF
V gene: TRBV2
clone size: .
J gene: TRBJ1-3
D gene: TRBD1

CDR3 DNA: TGTGCCAGCAGCCACAGGGAGCGGGGTGAAAAACTGTTTTTT
CDR3 protein: CASSHRERGEKLFF
V gene: TRBV5-4
clone size: .
J gene: TRBJ1-4
D gene: .

CDR3 DNA: TGCGCCAGCAGTCGACTAGCGGGAGGGCCGCTCAATGAGCAGTTCTTC
CDR3 protein: CASSRLAGGPLNEQFF
V gene: TRBV5-1
clone size: .
J gene: TRBJ2-1
D gene: TRBD2

CDR3 DNA: TGTGCCAGACTGGACAGGGCAGCCTACGAGCAGTACTTC
CDR3 protein: CARLDRAAYEQYF
V gene: TRBV19
clone size: .
J gene: TRBJ2-7
D gene: TRBD1

CDR3 DNA: TGTGCCAGCTCACCCCGGACAGGGGGCCCAGATACGCAGTATTTT
CDR3 protein: CASSPRTGGPDTQYF
V gene: TRBV18
clone size: .
J gene: TRBJ2-3
D gene: TRBD1

CDR3 DNA: TGTGCCAGCAGTGCGGGGTATCCTTACTACGAGCAGTACTTC
CDR3 protein: CASSAGYPYYEQYF
V gene: TRBV28
clone size: .
J gene: TRBJ2-7
D gene: .

CDR3 DNA: TGTGCCACCAGCAGACCTCCTACAGGTTCCTACGAGCAGTACTTC
CDR3 protein: CATSRPPTGSYEQYF
V gene: TRBV15
clone size: .
J gene: TRBJ2-7
D gene: .

CDR3 DNA: TGTGCCAGCAGTTCGCGACAGGGGGGAAACTATGGCTACACCTTC
CDR3 protein: CASSSRQGGNYGYTF
V gene: TRBV27
clone size: .
J gene: TRBJ1-2
D gene: TRBD1

CDR3 DNA: TGTGCCACCAGCAGATACCGGACAGCAGCCTTCTCTGGGGCCAACGTCCTGACTTTC
CDR3 protein: CATSRYRTAAFSGANVLTF
V gene: TRBV15
clone size: .
J gene: TRBJ2-6
D gene: .

CDR3 DNA: TGCGCCAGCAGAAGGGACAGGGGGGGGATCACTGAAGCTTTCTTT
CDR3 protein: CASRRDRGGITEAFF
V gene: TRBV5-1
clone size: .
J gene: TRBJ1-1
D gene: TRBD1

CDR3 DNA: TGTGCCAGCGGAGAAGAGAATGAGCAGTTCTTC
CDR3 protein: CASGEENEQFF
V gene: TRBV28
clone size: .
J gene: TRBJ2-1
D gene: .

CDR3 DNA: TGTGCCAGCAGCCCTCATAGAGCGGGGGGCTATGGCTACACCTTC
CDR3 protein: CASSPHRAGGYGYTF
V gene: TRBV7-2
clone size: .
J gene: TRBJ1-2
D gene: .

CDR3 DNA: TGTGCAAAGACTAGCGGGAGAAAAACCGGGGAGCTGTTTTTT
CDR3 protein: CAKTSGRKTGELFF
V gene: TRBV30
clone size: .
J gene: TRBJ2-2
D gene: TRBD2

CDR3 DNA: TGTGCCATCAGTGAGGAGGGCGACTGGGCGGGGGATGAGCAGTTCTTC
CDR3 protein: CAISEEGDWAGDEQFF
V gene: TRBV10-3
clone size: .
J gene: TRBJ2-1
D gene: TRBD2

CDR3 DNA: TGTGCCAGCAGGCCGACAGGGGACGAGCAGTACTTC
CDR3 protein: CASRPTGDEQYF
V gene: TRBV28
clone size: .
J gene: TRBJ2-7
D gene: TRBD1

CDR3 DNA: TGTGCCAGCTCACCATCCCAGGGGCCTAATGAAAAACTGTTTTTT
CDR3 protein: CASSPSQGPNEKLFF
V gene: TRBV18
clone size: .
J gene: TRBJ1-4
D gene: .

CDR3 DNA: TGTGCCAGCAGAAGACAGGGGGGGGAAAAACTGTTTTTT
CDR3 protein: CASRRQGGEKLFF
V gene: TRBV6-6
clone size: .
J gene: TRBJ1-4
D gene: TRBD1

CDR3 DNA: TGTGCTAGTGGTGAGATAGGGACAGGGGAGTTCGAGACCCAGTACTTC
CDR3 protein: CASGEIGTGEFETQYF
V gene: TRBV12-5
clone size: .
J gene: TRBJ2-5
D gene: TRBD1

CDR3 DNA: TGTGCCAGCAGTTTAGGGGGCGGCTATGGCTACACCTTC
CDR3 protein: CASSLGGGYGYTF
V gene: TRBV28
clone size: .
J gene: TRBJ1-2
D gene: .

CDR3 DNA: TGCAGCGTCTGGAGACAGGGGAGATCTGGGGCCAACGTCCTGACTTTC
CDR3 protein: CSVWRQGRSGANVLTF
V gene: TRBV29-1
clone size: .
J gene: TRBJ2-6
D gene: TRBD1

CDR3 DNA: TGCGCCAGCAGCCAAGATCTAGCGGGAGCACCCGAGCAGTACTTC
CDR3 protein: CASSQDLAGAPEQYF
V gene: TRBV4-3
clone size: .
J gene: TRBJ2-7
D gene: TRBD2

CDR3 DNA: TGTGCCACCCTATGGGGACAGGGGGCCTACGAGCAGTACTTC
CDR3 protein: CATLWGQGAYEQYF
V gene: TRBV6-1
clone size: .
J gene: TRBJ2-7
D gene: TRBD1

CDR3 DNA: TGTGCCAGCAGCCCGGCCGGGGGTAGCGGGACGCGGTACGAGCAGTACTTC
CDR3 protein: CASSPAGGSGTRYEQYF
V gene: TRBV14
clone size: .
J gene: TRBJ2-7
D gene: TRBD2

CDR3 DNA: TGTGCCAGCAGTACTCGGGACAGGGGGTTCAATCAGCCCCAGCATTTT
CDR3 protein: CASSTRDRGFNQPQHF
V gene: TRBV28
clone size: .
J gene: TRBJ1-5
D gene: TRBD1

CDR3 DNA: TGTGCCACCAGCAGTCCGAGGGGGCAGGCTCAAGAGACCCAGTACTTC
CDR3 protein: CATSSPRGQAQETQYF
V gene: TRBV15
clone size: .
J gene: TRBJ2-5
D gene: TRBD1

CDR3 DNA: TGTGCCATCAGTGAAGAGTTCAGGGGTCCTGGCGAGCAGTACTTC
CDR3 protein: CAISEEFRGPGEQYF
V gene: TRBV10-3
clone size: .
J gene: TRBJ2-7
D gene: .

CDR3 DNA: TGTGCCAGCAGCTCATTTCATGGAGTTGGGTACGAGCAGTACTTC
CDR3 protein: CASSSFHGVGYEQYF
V gene: TRBV7-2
clone size: .
J gene: TRBJ2-7
D gene: .

CDR3 DNA: TGTGCCAGCAGTTCCCCCGGACTAGCGGGAAGGGAGCAGTTCTTC
CDR3 protein: CASSSPGLAGREQFF
V gene: TRBV27
clone size: .
J gene: TRBJ2-1
D gene: TRBD2

CDR3 DNA: TGTGCCAGCAGCCAAGAAAAGCTACTGAGGGACACCGGGGAGCTGTTTTTT
CDR3 protein: CASSQEKLLRDTGELFF
V gene: TRBV14
clone size: .
J gene: TRBJ2-2
D gene: .

CDR3 DNA: TGTGCCAGCAGCCGGGGACTAGCGGTAAGCTCCTACGAGCAGTACTTC
CDR3 protein: CASSRGLAVSSYEQYF
V gene: TRBV5-8
clone size: .
J gene: TRBJ2-7
D gene: TRBD2

CDR3 DNA: TGTGCCAGCAGCGTAGATGGGGGCCGGTATAGCAATCAGCCCCAGCATTTT
CDR3 protein: CASSVDGGRYSNQPQHF
V gene: TRBV9
clone size: .
J gene: TRBJ1-5
D gene: .

CDR3 DNA: TGTGCCAGCAACAGGGTTCGGACCGGGGAGCTGTTTTTT
CDR3 protein: CASNRVRTGELFF
V gene: TRBV28
clone size: .
J gene: TRBJ2-2
D gene: .

CDR3 DNA: TGTGCCAGCAGCACGGTCCCGGGAGGGGTGGAAGAGACCCAGTACTTC
CDR3 protein: CASSTVPGGVEETQYF
V gene: TRBV5-4
clone size: .
J gene: TRBJ2-5
D gene: TRBD2

CDR3 DNA: TGTGCCAGCAGCTTAGCAGTAGACAGGGAGGATGGCTACACCTTC
CDR3 protein: CASSLAVDREDGYTF
V gene: TRBV7-9
clone size: once
J gene: TRBJ1-2
D gene: TRBD1

CDR3 DNA: TGTGCCAGCACTAGGAGACTAGCGGGAGCCGGATTCTTC
CDR3 protein: CASTRRLAGAGFF
V gene: TRBV2
clone size: .
J gene: TRBJ2-1
D gene: TRBD2

CDR3 DNA: TGTGCCAGCAGCTTTAGCGGGAGGGGAGAGACCCAGTACTTC
CDR3 protein: CASSFSGRGETQYF
V gene: TRBV7-2
clone size: few
J gene: TRBJ2-5
D gene: TRBD2

CDR3 DNA: TGCGCCAGCAGCCAAGATCGGACGGGGGTACAATCCTACAATGAGCAGTTCTTC
CDR3 protein: CASSQDRTGVQSYNEQFF
V gene: TRBV4-1
clone size: once
J gene: TRBJ2-1
D gene: .

CDR3 DNA: TGTGCCAGCAGTTCGGGACTTTTAAGGCGAAACACCATATATTTT
CDR3 protein: CASSSGLLRRNTIYF
V gene: TRBV28
clone size: .
J gene: TRBJ1-3
D gene: .

CDR3 DNA: TGTGCCAGCAGCTTATCGCGGGGGTGCGCCTACGAGCAGTACTTC
CDR3 protein: CASSLSRGCAYEQYF
V gene: TRBV7-2
clone size: .
J gene: TRBJ2-7
D gene: TRBD2

CDR3 DNA: TGTGCCAGCAGTTTAGCGGAAATAACCACAGATACGCAGTATTTT
CDR3 protein: CASSLAEITTDTQYF
V gene: TRBV27
clone size: .
J gene: TRBJ2-3
D gene: .

CDR3 DNA: TGCAGCGTAGACGGCATCGGGTGGACTGAAGCTTTCTTT
CDR3 protein: CSVDGIGWTEAFF
V gene: TRBV29-1
clone size: .
J gene: TRBJ1-1
D gene: .

CDR3 DNA: TGCGCCAGCAGCCAAGATTACAACTCTGGAAACACCATATATTTT
CDR3 protein: CASSQDYNSGNTIYF
V gene: TRBV4-1
clone size: .
J gene: TRBJ1-3
D gene: .

CDR3 DNA: TGTGCCAGCAGTTACGGCCTAGCGGGAGGGCCCGGGGAGCTGTTTTTT
CDR3 protein: CASSYGLAGGPGELFF
V gene: TRBV6-5
clone size: .
J gene: TRBJ2-2
D gene: TRBD2

CDR3 DNA: TGTGCCAGCAGTACCTATAGCGGCCCAGACTACAATGAGCAGTTCTTC
CDR3 protein: CASSTYSGPDYNEQFF
V gene: TRBV28
clone size: .
J gene: TRBJ2-1
D gene: .